The rows below give T cell receptor beta chains drawn from one sample of a study of T cell changes during pregnancy in multiple sclerosis. Sequenced by immunoSEQ multiplex PCR; TCRdb stores in-frame clones only, minus some. The profile shows 55,000 to 80,000 clones, over 85% of them singletons. The sample consisted of CD8+ T cells from peripheral blood mononuclear cells, taken in the second trimester of pregnancy. Source of these receptors: a female donor with multiple sclerosis, enrolled in a pregnancy study. The CDR3 runs from the conserved cysteine through the conserved F or W. The order of the fields is V gene, J gene, clone size, CDR3 length, CDR3 protein. Rows give clone size only sometimes, using once, few, many, or a class for an expanded clone.

V: TRBV19
J: TRBJ2-1
size: -
length: 16
CDR3: CASSTKMTSGYNEQFF

V: TRBV4-1
J: TRBJ2-6
size: -
length: 16
CDR3: CASSQVSGSGANVLTF

V: TRBV6-5
J: TRBJ1-1
size: once
length: 14
CDR3: CASSYKGRNTEAFF

V: TRBV28
J: TRBJ2-7
size: -
length: 22
CDR3: CASSSGRAQGGGPTPRPYEQYF

V: TRBV28
J: TRBJ1-1
size: -
length: 13
CDR3: CASSLPGNTEAFF

V: TRBV29-1
J: TRBJ2-1
size: -
length: 13
CDR3: CSAAGTTYNEQFF

V: TRBV2
J: TRBJ1-5
size: -
length: 15
CDR3: CASRTGHASNQPQHF

V: TRBV27
J: TRBJ2-1
size: -
length: 14
CDR3: CASSLRGGDNEQFF

V: TRBV19
J: TRBJ2-1
size: -
length: 14
CDR3: CASSINHGGNEQFF

V: TRBV7-6
J: TRBJ1-2
size: -
length: 15
CDR3: CASSLTTGGRDGYTF

V: TRBV27
J: TRBJ2-2
size: -
length: 14
CDR3: CASRLTGGPGELFF

V: TRBV5-1
J: TRBJ1-6
size: -
length: 13
CDR3: CASSSDLGEALHF

V: TRBV18
J: TRBJ2-5
size: -
length: 13
CDR3: CASSRPGQETQYF

V: TRBV6-5
J: TRBJ2-3
size: -
length: 15
CDR3: CASSQLAGGSDTQYF

V: TRBV4-2
J: TRBJ2-5
size: -
length: 14
CDR3: CASSQELSAETQYF

V: TRBV4-1
J: TRBJ1-4
size: -
length: 15
CDR3: CASSSGTDPNEKLFF

V: TRBV4-3
J: TRBJ2-2
size: -
length: 17
CDR3: CASSQEMQGLYTGELFF